The 10 T cell receptor beta chains given below trace back to one sample, sequenced in a study of blood T cell repertoires in COVID-19. The protocol was immunoSEQ multiplex PCR, while the TCRdb copy is restricted to in-frame clones and leaves out a portion. The sample yields about 41,000 clones, roughly four fifths seen once. The sequenced sample was peripheral blood. The origin of the receptors is a man in his forties or fifties with active or convalescent COVID-19.

This chain connects TRBV6-4 to TRBJ2-2; D might be TRBD2 (5 bases). Per germline, CDR1 MRHNA and CDR2 SNTAGT. V shed 4 bases and J shed 5 bases, with 8 bases lying between them. The CDR3 contains 13 residues. This chain's CDR3 is CASSVSGTGELFF. In DNA, the CDR3 is TGTGCCAGCAGTGTAAGCGGAACCGGGGAGCTGTTTTTT.

This chain connects TRBV7-9 to TRBJ1-1, with 7 bases that match TRBD1. Germline V gives CDR1 SEHNR, CDR2 FQNEAQ (reference sequence). V dropped 6 bases and J dropped 2; count of bases not matched to a gene: 6. The length of the CDR3 is 14 residues. CDR3 sequence reads: CASRDRTLNTEAFF. CDR3 in DNA: TGTGCCAGCAGGGACAGGACCTTAAACACTGAAGCTTTCTTT.

The J gene is TRBJ2-2, the V gene TRBV11-2; D is perhaps TRBD1 (6 bases). CDR3 length: 15 amino acids. With 7 bases removed from V and 5 bases from J, the gap between germline ends came to 17 bases. Germline loops: CDR1 SGHAT, CDR2 FQNNGV. In DNA form, the CDR3 reads TGTGCCAGCAACCTAAAGGGGGTAGCGACCGGGGAGCTGTTTTTT. Its translation: CASNLKGVATGELFF.

The CDR3 is CASSFGGGQGWTGELFF. CDR3 nucleotide sequence: TGTGCCAGCAGTTTTGGGGGCGGGCAGGGATGGACCGGGGAGCTGTTTTTT. The rearrangement links TRBV27 to TRBJ2-2; TRBD1 is a possible D gene (6 bases). The germline gives CDR1 MNHEY, CDR2 SMNVEV (reference sequence). The CDR3 has 17 amino acids. V was cut by 3 bases and J by 5 bases, with 19 bases left in between.

The V and J genes are TRBV9 and TRBJ2-7; 7 bases map to TRBD1. The CDR3 runs 14 residues. After removal of 1 base from V and 5 bases from J, the junction contained 6 bases not matched to a gene. The germline gives CDR1 SGDLS, CDR2 YYNGEE. CDR3 sequence: CASSVLGQGDEQYF. Here the CDR3 DNA reads TGTGCCAGCAGCGTATTAGGGCAGGGGGACGAGCAGTACTTC.

The genes are TRBV28 and TRBJ1-2; 7 nucleotides agree with TRBD1. V was pared by 3 bases and J by 1 base, with 29 bases of the junction left unmatched. This CDR3 is 23 amino acids long. Germline V gene sequence: CDR1 MDHEN, CDR2 SYDVKM. CDR3 nucleotides: TGTGCCAGCAGTTTGACCCCTCCGGGACAGCTAGGACTCCAACCAGGGCATAACTATGGCTACACCTTC. As protein: CASSLTPPGQLGLQPGHNYGYTF.

This chain uses TRBV19 with TRBJ2-1, with TRBD2 identical over 7 bases. The CDR3 consists of 12 residues. The germline gives CDR1 LNHDA, CDR2 SQIVND (reference sequence). Trimming cost V 3 bases and J 7 bases; bases outside gene matches: 0. The CDR3 DNA sequence: TGTGCCAGTAGTATGGGAGGGAATGAGCAGTTCTTC. Its translation is CASSMGGNEQFF.

A few counts support this clone. The rearrangement uses TRBV7-9 and TRBJ1-1; TRBD1 matches at 7 bases. CDR3 length: 15 amino acids. Trimming cost V 1 base and J 5 bases; bases outside gene matches: 7. CDR1 is SEHNR and CDR2 is FQNEAQ in the germline V gene (reference sequence). The CDR3 DNA reads as TGTGCCAGCAGCTTAGTCGAGACAGGGTCGACTGAAGCTTTCTTT. It translates to CASSLVETGSTEAFF.

The rearrangement joins TRBV10-2 to TRBJ1-1; a weak D match, TRBD1 (6 bases). Trimming shortened V by 6 bases and J by 3 bases, and 20 bases separated the two germline ends. From germline, CDR1 is WSHSY and CDR2 SAAADI. The CDR3 consists of 16 residues. CDR3 residues: CASSSLPQGGYTEAFF. DNA of the CDR3: TGCGCCAGCAGCTCATTACCACAGGGAGGGTACACTGAAGCTTTCTTT.

This clone is medium-sized. The chain employs TRBV2 and TRBJ1-2, with unresolved D. The V gene lost 2 bases and the J gene lost 0 bases, with 10 bases spanning the gap. This CDR3 contains 15 residues. Germline CDR1 is SNHLY and CDR2 is FYNNEI. The CDR3, as DNA: TGTGCCAGCAGTGAAATTCAGGCTACTAACTATGGCTACACCTTC. Translation gives CASSEIQATNYGYTF.